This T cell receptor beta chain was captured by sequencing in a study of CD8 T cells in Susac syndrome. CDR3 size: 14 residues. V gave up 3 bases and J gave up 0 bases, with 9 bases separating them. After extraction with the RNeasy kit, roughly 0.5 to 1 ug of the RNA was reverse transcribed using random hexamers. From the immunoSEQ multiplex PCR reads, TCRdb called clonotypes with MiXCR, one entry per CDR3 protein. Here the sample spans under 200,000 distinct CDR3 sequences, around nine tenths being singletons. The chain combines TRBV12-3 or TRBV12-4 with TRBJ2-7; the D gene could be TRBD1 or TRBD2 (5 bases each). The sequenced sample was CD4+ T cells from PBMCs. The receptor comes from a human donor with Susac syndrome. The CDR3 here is CASSFVGTSYEQYF. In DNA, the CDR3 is TGTGCCAGCAGTTTTGTTGGGACCTCCTACGAGCAGTACTTC.